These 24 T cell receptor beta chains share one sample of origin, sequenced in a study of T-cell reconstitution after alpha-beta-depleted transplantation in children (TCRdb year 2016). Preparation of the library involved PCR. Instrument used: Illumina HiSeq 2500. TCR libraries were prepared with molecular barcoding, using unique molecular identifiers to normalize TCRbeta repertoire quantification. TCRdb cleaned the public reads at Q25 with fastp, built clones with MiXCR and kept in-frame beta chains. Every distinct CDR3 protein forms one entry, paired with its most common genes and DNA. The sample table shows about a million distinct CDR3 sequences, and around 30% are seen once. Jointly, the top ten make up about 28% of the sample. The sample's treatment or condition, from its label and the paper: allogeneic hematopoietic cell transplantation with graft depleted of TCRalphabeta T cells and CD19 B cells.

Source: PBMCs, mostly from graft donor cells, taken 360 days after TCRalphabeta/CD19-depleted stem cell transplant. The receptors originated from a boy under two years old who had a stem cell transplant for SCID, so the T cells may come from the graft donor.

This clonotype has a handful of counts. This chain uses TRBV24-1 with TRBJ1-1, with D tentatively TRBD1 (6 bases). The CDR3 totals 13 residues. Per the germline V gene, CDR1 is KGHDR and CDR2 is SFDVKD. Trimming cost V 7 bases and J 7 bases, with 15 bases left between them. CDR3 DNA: TGTGCCACCAGCTTCAATGAACAGGGTGAAGCTTTCTTT. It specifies CATSFNEQGEAFF.

In DNA, the CDR3 is TGTGCCAGCACAGGCCCACGGGACACTGAAGCTTTCTTT. This translates into CASTGPRDTEAFF. This chain uses TRBV12-3 or TRBV12-4 with TRBJ1-1; no reliable D call. Trimming took 7 bases from V and 3 from J, leaving 12 bases between them. The CDR3 has 13 amino acids.

The CDR3 nucleotides are TGTGCCAGCAGTTTCTCAGGCGGAAGAGCCAAAAACATTCAGTACTTC. This codes for CASSFSGGRAKNIQYF. This sequence joins TRBV12-3 or TRBV12-4 and TRBJ2-4; unclear D gene. Trimming removed 3 bases from V and 0 bases from J, with 12 bases in between. The length of the CDR3 is 16 residues.

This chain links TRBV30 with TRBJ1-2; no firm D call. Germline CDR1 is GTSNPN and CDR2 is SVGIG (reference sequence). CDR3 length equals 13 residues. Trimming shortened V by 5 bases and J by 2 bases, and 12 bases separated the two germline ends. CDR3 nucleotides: TGTGCCTGGGTGGGAGCCCGCAACTATGGCTACACCTTC. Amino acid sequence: CAWVGARNYGYTF.

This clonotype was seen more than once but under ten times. CDR3 bases: TGTGCCAGCAGTCCCCTCCCCTATGGCTACACCTTC. Translation: CASSPLPYGYTF. The gene calls are TRBV12-3 or TRBV12-4 and TRBJ1-2; D is uncertain. V was clipped by 5 bases and J by 4 bases, with 8 bases between them. The CDR3 extends over 12 amino acids.

The CDR3 region is CATSRGPLTGANVLTF. In DNA, the CDR3 is TGTGCCACCAGCCGGGGACCGTTGACTGGGGCCAACGTCCTGACTTTC. V is TRBV15 and J is TRBJ2-6; either TRBD1 or TRBD2 may fit D (5 bases each). Looked up from germline, CDR1 is LNHNV and CDR2 is YYDKDF (reference sequence). V was trimmed by 5 bases and J by 2 bases, leaving 13 bases between them. The CDR3 is made up of 16 amino acids.

This chain's CDR3 is CSAHRGGETQYF. CDR3 bases: TGCAGCGCCCACCGGGGCGGGGAGACCCAGTACTTC. The chain employs TRBV29-1 and TRBJ2-5; D tentatively fits TRBD1 or TRBD2 (5 bases each). Germline lookup yields CDR1 SQVTM and CDR2 ANQGSEA. The CDR3 is made up of 12 amino acids. V was pared by 7 bases and J by 5 bases, with 14 bases between.

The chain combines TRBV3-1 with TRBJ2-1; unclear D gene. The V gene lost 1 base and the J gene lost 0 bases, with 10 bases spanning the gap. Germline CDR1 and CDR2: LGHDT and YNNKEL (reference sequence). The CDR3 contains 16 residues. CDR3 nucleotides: TGTGCCAGCAGCCAAGGTGCCACTCCCTCCTACAATGAGCAGTTCTTC. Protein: CASSQGATPSYNEQFF.

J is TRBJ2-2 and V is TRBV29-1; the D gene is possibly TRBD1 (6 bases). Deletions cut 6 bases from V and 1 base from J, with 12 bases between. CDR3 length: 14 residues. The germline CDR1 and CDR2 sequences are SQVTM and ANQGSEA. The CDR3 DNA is TGCAGCGTCTGGACAGTAATGAACACCGGGGAGCTGTTTTTT. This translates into CSVWTVMNTGELFF.

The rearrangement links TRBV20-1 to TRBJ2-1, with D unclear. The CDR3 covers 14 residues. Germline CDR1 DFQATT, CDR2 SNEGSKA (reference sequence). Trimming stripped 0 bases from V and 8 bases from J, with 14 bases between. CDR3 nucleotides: TGCAGTGCTAGAGAGAAAAATCCTCTTGATGAGCAGTTCTTC. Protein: CSAREKNPLDEQFF.

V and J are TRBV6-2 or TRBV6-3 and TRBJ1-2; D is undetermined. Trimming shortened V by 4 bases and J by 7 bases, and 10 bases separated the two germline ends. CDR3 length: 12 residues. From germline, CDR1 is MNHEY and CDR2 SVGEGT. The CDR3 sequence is CASSLRGAGYTF. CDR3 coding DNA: TGTGCCAGCAGTTTGCGGGGAGCTGGCTACACCTTC.

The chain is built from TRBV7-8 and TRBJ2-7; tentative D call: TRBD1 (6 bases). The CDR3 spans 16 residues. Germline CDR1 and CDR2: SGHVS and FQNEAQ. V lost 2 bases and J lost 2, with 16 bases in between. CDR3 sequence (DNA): TGTGCCAGCAGCTTATTAGGTCGGACAGTTACCTACGAGCAGTACTTC. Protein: CASSLLGRTVTYEQYF.

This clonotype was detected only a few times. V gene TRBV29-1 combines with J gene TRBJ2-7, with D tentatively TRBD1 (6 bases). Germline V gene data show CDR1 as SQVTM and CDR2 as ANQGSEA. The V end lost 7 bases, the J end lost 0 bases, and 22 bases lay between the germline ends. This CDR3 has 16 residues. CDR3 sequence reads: CSAMKVAGAGSYEQYF. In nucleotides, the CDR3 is TGCAGCGCCATGAAAGTGGCAGGGGCGGGCTCCTACGAGCAGTACTTC.

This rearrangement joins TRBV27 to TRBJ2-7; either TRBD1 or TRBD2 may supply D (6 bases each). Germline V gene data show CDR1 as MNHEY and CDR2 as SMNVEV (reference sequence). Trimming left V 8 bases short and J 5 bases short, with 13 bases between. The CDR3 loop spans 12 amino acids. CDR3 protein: CASATGAHEQYF. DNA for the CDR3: TGTGCCAGCGCGACGGGGGCACACGAGCAGTACTTC.

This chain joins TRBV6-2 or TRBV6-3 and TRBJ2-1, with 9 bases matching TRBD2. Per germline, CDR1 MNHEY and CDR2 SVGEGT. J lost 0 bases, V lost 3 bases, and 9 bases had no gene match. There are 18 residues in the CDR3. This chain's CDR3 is CASSYGGLAAFSYNEQFF. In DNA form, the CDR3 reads TGTGCCAGCAGTTATGGGGGACTAGCTGCCTTCTCCTACAATGAGCAGTTCTTC.

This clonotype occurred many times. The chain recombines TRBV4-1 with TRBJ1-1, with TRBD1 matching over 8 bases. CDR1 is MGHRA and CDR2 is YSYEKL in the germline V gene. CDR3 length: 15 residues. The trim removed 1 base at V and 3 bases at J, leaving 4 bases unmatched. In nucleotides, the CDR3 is TGCGCCAGCAGCCAAGGTACAGGGGGGGACACTGAAGCTTTCTTT. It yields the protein CASSQGTGGDTEAFF.

The CDR3, as DNA: TGTGCCAACGAAGCCTCGAGGCGGGAAACAGTCACAGATACGCAGTATTTT. This translates into CANEASRRETVTDTQYF. The chain employs TRBV3-1 and TRBJ2-3; D might be TRBD2 (6 bases). Per germline, CDR1 LGHDT and CDR2 YNNKEL (reference sequence). Trimming left V 10 bases short and J 2 bases short, with 25 bases between. The CDR3 spans 17 residues.

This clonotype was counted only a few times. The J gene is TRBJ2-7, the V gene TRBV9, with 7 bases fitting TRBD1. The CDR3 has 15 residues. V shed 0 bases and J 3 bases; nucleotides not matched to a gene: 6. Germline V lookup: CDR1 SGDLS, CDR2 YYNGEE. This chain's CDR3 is CASSVEGADHYEQYF. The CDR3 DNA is TGTGCCAGCAGCGTAGAGGGGGCGGACCACTACGAGCAGTACTTC. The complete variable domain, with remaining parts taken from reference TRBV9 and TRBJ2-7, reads DSGVTQTPKHLITATGQRVTLRCSPRSGDLSVYWYQQSLDQGLQFLIQYYNGEERAKGNILERFSAQQFPDLHSELNLSSLELGDSALYFCASSVEGADHYEQYFGPGTRLTVT.

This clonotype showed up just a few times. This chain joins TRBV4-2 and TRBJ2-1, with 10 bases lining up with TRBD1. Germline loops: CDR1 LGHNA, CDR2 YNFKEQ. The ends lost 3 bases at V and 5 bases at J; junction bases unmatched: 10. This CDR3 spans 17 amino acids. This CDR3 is CASSQKIGDRGDNEQFF. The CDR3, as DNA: TGTGCCAGCAGCCAGAAGATAGGGGACAGGGGAGACAATGAGCAGTTCTTC.

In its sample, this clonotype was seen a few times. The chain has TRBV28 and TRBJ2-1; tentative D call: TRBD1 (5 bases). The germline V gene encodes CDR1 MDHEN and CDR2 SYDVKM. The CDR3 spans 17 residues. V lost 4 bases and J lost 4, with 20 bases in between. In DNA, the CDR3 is TGTGCCAGCAGTTCCCCCTTGGGGCCCGACGTATACAATGAGCAGTTCTTC. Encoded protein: CASSSPLGPDVYNEQFF.

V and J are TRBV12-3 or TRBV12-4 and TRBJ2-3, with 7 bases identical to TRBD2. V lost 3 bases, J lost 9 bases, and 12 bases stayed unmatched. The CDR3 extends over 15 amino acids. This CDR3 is CASSFRGVPSGTQYF. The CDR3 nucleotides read TGTGCCAGCAGTTTCCGGGGGGTCCCCTCAGGGACGCAGTATTTT.

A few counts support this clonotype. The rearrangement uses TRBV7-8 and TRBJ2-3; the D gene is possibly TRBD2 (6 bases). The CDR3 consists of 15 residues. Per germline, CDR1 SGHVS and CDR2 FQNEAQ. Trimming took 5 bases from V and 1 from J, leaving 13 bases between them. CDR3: CASSDPTSRTDTQYF. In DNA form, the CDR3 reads TGTGCCAGCAGCGACCCGACTAGTCGCACAGATACGCAGTATTTT.

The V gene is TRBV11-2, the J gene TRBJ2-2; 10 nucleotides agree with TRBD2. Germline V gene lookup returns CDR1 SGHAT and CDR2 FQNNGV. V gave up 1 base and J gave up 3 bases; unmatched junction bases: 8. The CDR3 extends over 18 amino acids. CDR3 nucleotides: TGTGCCAGCAGCTTAGGATTCCTAGCGGGGGCTGACACCGGGGAGCTGTTTTTT. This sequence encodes CASSLGFLAGADTGELFF.

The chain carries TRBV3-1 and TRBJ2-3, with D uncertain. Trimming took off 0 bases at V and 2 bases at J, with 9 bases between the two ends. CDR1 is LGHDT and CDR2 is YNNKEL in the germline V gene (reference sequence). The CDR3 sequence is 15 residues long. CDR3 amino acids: CASSQDRILTDTQYF. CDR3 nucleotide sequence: TGTGCCAGCAGCCAAGACCGGATACTCACAGATACGCAGTATTTT.